This T cell receptor beta chain emerged from a study of human T cells and chemical hapten exposure. In the study overall: Patients were given diphenylcyclopropenone on the scalp weekly across the roughly 24-week study. The study patch tested 0.01% DPC on the upper back and read results at 6 days.

Whole-study results and caveats: Alopecia in all donors means immunity may differ from healthy individuals.

As for time point: pre-sensitization, week 0. The sample's treatment: therapeutic diphenylcyclopropenone sensitization with weekly scalp DPC. This clonotype has a count of ten or more. Its antigen is currently unknown. The CDR3 length is 16 residues. The germline CDR1 and CDR2 sequences are SGHRS and YFSETQ. Trimming took 0 bases from V and 4 from J; bases not matched to a gene: 4. The library tagged individual cDNA molecules with unique molecular identifiers. TCRdb itself ran the RACE reads through MiXCR, one entry per CDR3 protein. The profile covers more than 300,000 distinct CDR3 sequences, with 4.5% to 6% appearing a single time and around 2.6% taken by the ten largest.

This TCR was recovered from a woman aged 50 to 65 with alopecia areata. Some clones in this sample may be carry-over from other donors' samples. J is TRBJ2-1 and V is TRBV5-1; 10 bases fit TRBD2. This specimen consisted of whole blood, obtained in connection with sensitization to the hapten diphenylcyclopropenone (DPC). The CDR3 sequence is CASSLGVSGGYNEQFF. The CDR3 nucleotides are TGCGCCAGCAGCTTGGGTGTTAGCGGGGGGTACAATGAGCAGTTCTTC.